Below are 15 T cell receptor beta chains sequenced from a single sample in a study of cytomegalovirus exposure and HLA in healthy donors. PCR used 60 Vbeta primers and 13 Jbeta primers. Using immunoSEQ multiplex PCR, the repertoire was profiled, and TCRdb retains in-frame clones only, with some absent. The data contain approximately 90,000 clones, roughly 73% of them seen just once; the ten biggest clones take up roughly 2%. Specimen: PBMCs. Every receptor here comes from a boy younger than 18 in good health and CMV-seronegative.

This clone appeared once. The gene calls are TRBV23-1 and TRBJ2-5; 7 bases map to TRBD1. TRBV23-1 is an ORF, with its function uncertain. This CDR3 is built from 14 residues. Losses at the gene ends were 6 bases for V and 4 bases for J; bases not matched to a gene: 8. The CDR3 nucleotides are TGCGCCAGCAGCCCTGGCCGGGACAGAGAGACCCAGTACTTC. This codes for CASSPGRDRETQYF.

A few counts support this clone. The chain links TRBV30 to TRBJ1-1; possible D gene TRBD1, 5 bases. This CDR3 is 12 amino acids long. CDR1 is GTSNPN and CDR2 is SVGIG in the germline V gene (reference sequence). V lost 2 bases, J lost 6 bases, and 10 bases lay in between. The CDR3: CAWSTWGAEAFF. Here the CDR3 DNA reads TGTGCCTGGAGTACGTGGGGGGCTGAAGCTTTCTTT. The entire variable domain, with the rest obtained from reference TRBV30 and TRBJ1-1, is as follows: SQTIHQWPATLVQPVGSPLSLECTVEGTSNPNLYWYRQAAGRGLQLLFYSVGIGQISSEVPQNLSASRPQDRQFILSSKKLLLSDSGFYLCAWSTWGAEAFFGQGTRLTVV.

The chain combines TRBV4-1 with TRBJ2-7, with TRBD1 matching over 9 bases. CDR1 and CDR2 (germline): MGHRA, YSYEKL. CDR3 length: 15 amino acids. Trimming took 3 bases from V and 1 from J; bases not matched to a gene: 4. The CDR3 protein is CASSHQGQGSYEQYF. The CDR3 region has the DNA TGCGCCAGCAGCCACCAGGGACAGGGATCCTACGAGCAGTACTTC.

CDR3 sequence: CASSERAGAETQYF. DNA of the CDR3: TGTGCCAGCAGCGAACGGGCGGGAGCGGAGACCCAGTACTTC. The chain links TRBV2 to TRBJ2-5, with 7 bases identical to TRBD2. The CDR3 runs to 14 residues. With 6 bases clipped from V and 5 bases from J, the junction kept 9 bases outside the gene matches. Germline values: CDR1 SNHLY, CDR2 FYNNEI.

The chain combines TRBV5-1 with TRBJ2-5; TRBD1 might be the D (6 bases). The DNA end is a closer match to TRBJ2-7, so the J assignment may be wrong. The germline gives CDR1 SGHRS, CDR2 YFSETQ. This CDR3 has 13 amino acids. CDR3 residues: CASSLNRAYEQYF. The DNA for the CDR3 is TGCGCCAGCAGCTTGAACAGGGCCTACGAGCAGTACTTC.

This clone turned up a few times. The chain uses TRBV10-3 and TRBJ1-1, with unresolved D. CDR3 length equals 14 residues. V shed 2 bases and J shed 1 base, with 8 bases lying between them. Germline CDR1 is ENHRY and CDR2 is SYGVKD. As DNA, the CDR3 is TGTGCCATCAGTGAGAGACTCCCGAACACTGAAGCTTTCTTT. Amino acid sequence: CAISERLPNTEAFF.

The chain is built from TRBV6-4 and TRBJ2-2; 8 nucleotides match TRBD1. CDR1 and CDR2 (germline): MRHNA, SNTAGT. The junction had 6 bases not matched to a gene; V was cut back by 8 bases and J by 1 base. The CDR3 length is 15 residues. The CDR3 DNA reads as TGTGCCAGCGCCTCCGGGACAGGGAACACCGGGGAGCTGTTTTTT. Its protein product is CASASGTGNTGELFF.

The chain recombines TRBV4-3 with TRBJ2-1; tentative D call: TRBD2 (6 bases). Germline-derived CDR1 and CDR2 are LGHNA and YSLEER. This CDR3 region has 18 residues. Between the trimmed V and J ends, which lost 2 bases and 4 bases, there was a span of 21 bases. The CDR3 DNA is TGCGCCAGCAGCCAAAAAGTAATGGGGGGAGTCGATTACAATGAGCAGTTCTTC. Its translation is CASSQKVMGGVDYNEQFF.

The CDR3 protein is CAISEQAMNTEAFF. DNA of the CDR3: TGTGCCATCAGTGAGCAGGCGATGAACACTGAAGCTTTCTTT. The chain joins TRBV10-3 to TRBJ1-1; unclear D gene. Germline CDR1 is ENHRY and CDR2 is SYGVKD. Deletions cut 2 bases from V and 0 bases from J, with 7 bases between. This CDR3 has 14 amino acids.

The V and J genes are TRBV30 and TRBJ2-2; D gene uncertain. V shed 4 bases and J shed 5 bases, with 14 bases lying between them. This CDR3 has 14 amino acids. Germline loops: CDR1 GTSNPN, CDR2 SVGIG (reference sequence). The CDR3 region is CAWMVLVSTGELFF. The CDR3 nucleotides are TGTGCCTGGATGGTCCTAGTTAGTACCGGGGAGCTGTTTTTT.

The J gene is TRBJ2-7, the V gene TRBV6-1; D may be TRBD1 (5 bases). The germline V and J ends were trimmed by 5 bases and 2 bases, with 7 bases remaining between them. Per the germline V gene, CDR1 is MNHNS and CDR2 is SASEGT. The CDR3 length is 12 residues. The CDR3 sequence: CASSTGTYEQYF. CDR3 bases: TGTGCCAGCAGTACAGGAACCTACGAGCAGTACTTC.

The chain joins TRBV9 to TRBJ1-2, with 8 nucleotides matching TRBD1. Germline V CDR1 and CDR2: SGDLS, YYNGEE. The junction had 4 bases not matched to a gene; V was cut back by 2 bases and J by 4 bases. The CDR3 contains 14 residues. CDR3 region: CASSVTDRGYGYTF. CDR3 coding DNA: TGTGCCAGCAGCGTTACCGACAGGGGCTATGGCTACACCTTC.

V is TRBV7-3 and J is TRBJ2-1, with TRBD2 matching 13 bases. J lost 11 bases, V lost 9 bases, and 7 bases had no gene match. This CDR3 comprises 13 residues. CDR1 is SGHTA, CDR2 FQGTGA, per germline. The CDR3 DNA reads as TGTGCCAGTGGACTAGCGGGAGCCGTAAAGCAGTTCTTC. The encoded protein is CASGLAGAVKQFF.

The V call is TRBV29-1, the J call TRBJ2-3, with 8 bases matching TRBD1. The ends lost 5 bases at V and 1 base at J; junction bases unmatched: 5. Germline CDR1 SQVTM, CDR2 ANQGSEA. The CDR3 contains 14 residues. The CDR3 loop is CSVRYRGGTDTQYF. The CDR3, as DNA: TGCAGCGTTAGATACAGGGGGGGCACAGATACGCAGTATTTT.

The gene calls are TRBV9 and TRBJ2-3, with D perhaps TRBD2 (5 bases). The V end lost 0 bases, the J end lost 2 bases, and 7 bases lay between the germline ends. Germline loops: CDR1 SGDLS, CDR2 YYNGEE. The CDR3 has 14 residues. The chain's CDR3 is CASSVVGVTDTQYF. In nucleotides, the CDR3 is TGTGCCAGCAGCGTAGTCGGGGTCACAGATACGCAGTATTTT.